This T cell receptor beta chain was recovered during a study of shared clonotypes between healthy human individuals. Study at large: Each donor's CD8 memory used one plate, CD8 naive two, each CD4 subset three.

From CD4+ cells came CD45RA+ naive and CD45RA-negative memory subsets. This clone is a singleton in its sample. No antigen is known for it. General study results and limits: Against clonotypes common to all four donors, non-shared ones had lower generation probabilities.

Some clones are missing from TCRdb's copy, which holds only in-frame ones; the method was immunoSEQ multiplex PCR. The sample carries 1,500,000 or so clones, roughly 97% recorded once. Per germline, CDR1 MNHEY and CDR2 SMNVEV (reference sequence). V shed 6 bases and J shed 0 bases, with 15 bases lying between them. The CDR3 has 16 residues. The genes are TRBV27 and TRBJ2-4; tentatively, D is TRBD1 (6 bases). The specimen sequenced was naive CD4+ T cells sorted from blood. The subset denotes: CD45RA+ positively selected. The sequence was collected from a man aged 30 to 45 in good health. The CDR3 loop reads CASRQGAHLAKNIQYF. The CDR3 DNA reads TGTGCCAGCAGACAGGGTGCCCACCTAGCCAAAAACATTCAGTACTTC.